This T cell receptor (beta chain) was sequenced during a study of blood T cell repertoires in COVID-19. TCRdb's copy holds only in-frame clones and misses some; the assay was immunoSEQ multiplex PCR. Counted here are around 270,000 clones, about 89% occurring once; the ten biggest clones make up around 4.4%. The CDR3 loop spans 12 amino acids. V lost 6 bases to trimming and J lost 8 bases; unmatched junction nucleotides: 6. The sequence derives from a man aged 35-49 years with acute or convalescent COVID-19. This chain links TRBV12-3 or TRBV12-4 with TRBJ1-2; the match to TRBD1 covers 7 bases. What was sequenced was peripheral blood. The CDR3 region is CASRTGIGGYTF. The CDR3 nucleotides are TGTGCCAGCAGGACAGGGATAGGAGGCTACACCTTC.